The clone carrying this TCR beta chain was seen a handful of times. Its antigen is not known. What was sequenced were expressed TCRB transcripts, since all of the isolated RNA had been reverse transcribed. TCRdb's copy holds only in-frame clones and misses some; the assay was immunoSEQ multiplex PCR. The sample shows 900,000 or so clones, roughly a sixth of them seen only once. CDR3 length: 19 amino acids. The germline V gene encodes CDR1 MDHEN and CDR2 SYDVKM. J lost 2 bases, V lost 7 bases, and 16 bases had no gene match. This record comes from a study of beta chain features in type 1 diabetes. Findings and caveats of the study: Fewer insertions but more deletions were seen at VDJ junctions in type 1 diabetes patients.

This clonotype was obtained from a woman in her late teens or twenties in good health. This chain uses TRBV28 with TRBJ2-2; TRBD2 aligns across 10 bases. The sequenced material came from naive CD4+ T cells from blood. This CDR3 reads CASKTRAGAGGPNTGELFF. In DNA form, the CDR3 reads TGTGCCAGCAAAACCCGTGCGGGAGCGGGAGGGCCAAACACCGGGGAGCTGTTTTTT.